These 12 T cell receptor beta chains share one sample of origin, sequenced in a study of blood T cell repertoires in COVID-19. Repertoires were generated with immunoSEQ multiplex PCR, while TCRdb's copy carries only in-frame clones and drops some. This table has roughly 250,000 clones, less than 90% appearing once. The sample consisted of peripheral blood. The receptors stem from a woman in her 30s with COVID-19, enrolled during active disease.

CDR3 DNA: TGTGCCAGTCAACTTACGCACCACTCTAGCGGTGGCACAGATACGCAGTATTTT. Its translation: CASQLTHHSSGGTDTQYF. V usage is TRBV18 and J usage is TRBJ2-3; 7 nucleotides match TRBD2. From germline, CDR1 is KGHSH and CDR2 LQKENI. The CDR3 has 18 residues. V shed 9 bases and J 1 base; nucleotides not matched to a gene: 19.

The J gene is TRBJ1-2, the V gene TRBV29-1; 7 positions agree with TRBD1. In germline, CDR1 is SQVTM, CDR2 ANQGSEA. This CDR3 contains 12 residues. V was clipped by 4 bases and J by 8 bases; unmatched bases: 7. In nucleotides, the CDR3 is TGCAGCGTTGGAGGGGGCGTGGAAGGCTACACCTTC. Residues: CSVGGGVEGYTF.

This clone was detected only once. The chain joins TRBV11-2 to TRBJ2-4; D possibly corresponds to TRBD2 (5 bases). Trimming removed 3 bases from V and 8 bases from J, with 11 bases in between. The V gene's germline CDR1 is SGHAT and CDR2 FQNNGV. This CDR3 has 13 residues. Written as DNA, the CDR3 is TGTGCCAGCAGCTTCGGCCCGCGGGACATTCAGTACTTC. Amino acids: CASSFGPRDIQYF.

DNA of the CDR3: TGTGCCAGCAGTCCGGGACTCCAGGGATACATTCAGTACTTC. Its protein product is CASSPGLQGYIQYF. The rearrangement links TRBV28 to TRBJ2-4; D is possibly TRBD2 (6 bases). CDR3 size: 14 residues. The germline V gene has CDR1 MDHEN and CDR2 SYDVKM. V lost 5 bases, J lost 8 bases, and 16 bases lay in between.

The V gene is TRBV9, the J gene TRBJ2-6; D is perhaps TRBD2 (5 bases). CDR1 and CDR2 from the germline V gene are SGDLS and YYNGEE. The CDR3 sequence is 15 residues long. V was cut by 2 bases and J by 3 bases, with 9 bases left in between. In DNA form, the CDR3 reads TGTGCCAGCAGCGTTATAGGGAGTGGGGCCAACGTCCTGACTTTC. It yields the protein CASSVIGSGANVLTF. Full variable domain (missing parts from reference TRBV9 and TRBJ2-6): DSGVTQTPKHLITATGQRVTLRCSPRSGDLSVYWYQQSLDQGLQFLIQYYNGEERAKGNILERFSAQQFPDLHSELNLSSLELGDSALYFCASSVIGSGANVLTFGAGSRLTVL.

The J gene is TRBJ1-1, the V gene TRBV6-4; tentatively, D is TRBD1 (5 bases). Trimming took 3 bases from V and 0 from J, leaving 14 bases between them. The CDR3 is 16 amino acids. Germline-derived CDR1 and CDR2 are MRHNA and SNTAGT. The CDR3 DNA follows: TGTGCCAGCAGTGAACAATGGGGGGTTATGAACACTGAAGCTTTCTTT. As protein: CASSEQWGVMNTEAFF.

V is TRBV12-5 and J is TRBJ1-2; 7 bases are shared with TRBD1. Germline CDR1 reads LGHNT; CDR2 reads FRNRAP. Trimming at V came to 0 bases and at J to 0 bases, leaving 4 bases not matched to a gene. CDR3 length: 16 amino acids. CDR3 coding DNA: TGTGCTAGTGGTTTGGTAGGGGGCACCGCTAACTATGGCTACACCTTC. Translating it yields CASGLVGGTANYGYTF. The variable domain in full, completed from reference TRBV12-5 and TRBJ1-2, reads DARVTQTPRHKVTEMGQEVTMRCQPILGHNTVFWYRQTMMQGLELLAYFRNRAPLDDSGMPKDRFSAEMPDATLATLKIQPSEPRDSAVYFCASGLVGGTANYGYTFGSGTRLTVV.

The V call is TRBV6-5, the J call TRBJ2-7; D unclear. CDR1 is MNHEY, CDR2 SVGAGI, per germline. The CDR3 consists of 13 residues. V was shortened by 3 bases and J by 4 bases, with 10 bases between the two germline ends. CDR3 sequence (DNA): TGTGCCAGCAGTTATCTCGGAGCATACGAGCAGTACTTC. This sequence encodes CASSYLGAYEQYF.

This chain uses TRBV19 with TRBJ2-1; 8 bases line up with TRBD2. V lost 0 bases, J lost 10 bases, and 8 bases stayed unmatched. The CDR3 length is 15 residues. Per the germline V gene, CDR1 is LNHDA and CDR2 is SQIVND (reference sequence). The DNA for the CDR3 is TGTGCCAGTAGTATAGATGCGGGGGGTTTTTTCGAGCAGTTCTTC. Protein sequence: CASSIDAGGFFEQFF.

The chain uses TRBV28 and TRBJ2-3; TRBD1 matches 8 bases. Germline loops: CDR1 MDHEN, CDR2 SYDVKM. Germline trimming cut 4 bases from V and 5 bases from J; bases unmatched to any gene: 8. The CDR3 is 15 amino acids. The chain's CDR3 is CASSSVAGGGDTQYF. The CDR3 nucleotides read TGTGCCAGCAGTTCGGTGGCAGGGGGCGGAGATACGCAGTATTTT.

This clone was observed many times. The chain carries TRBV18 and TRBJ1-4, with a weak D call TRBD1 (6 bases). With 4 bases removed from V and 3 bases from J, the gap between germline ends came to 6 bases. The CDR3 sequence is 13 residues long. Per the germline V gene, CDR1 is KGHSH and CDR2 is LQKENI. The DNA of the CDR3 is TGTGCCAGCTCACAGGGGGCTAATGAAAAACTGTTTTTT. It translates to CASSQGANEKLFF.

The chain carries TRBV4-1 and TRBJ2-1, with a weak D call TRBD2 (5 bases). Germline CDR1 reads MGHRA; CDR2 reads YSYEKL. This CDR3 comprises 16 residues. Trimming took 1 base from V and 5 from J, leaving 15 bases between them. CDR3 amino acids: CASSQVPGFIHNEQFF. The CDR3 DNA reads as TGCGCCAGCAGCCAAGTCCCGGGGTTCATCCACAATGAGCAGTTCTTC.